This T cell receptor (beta chain) was retrieved from a study of cytomegalovirus exposure and HLA in healthy donors. Overall study results and limits: One variant, a missense change in DCLRE1C, was linked in a later analysis to TCR beta V- and J-gene trimming. Differences between HLA loci emerged in a later analysis of TCR association rates, with DRB1 most and HLA-C fewest.

The study ran its PCR with 60 Vbeta and 13 Jbeta primers. Sequencing used immunoSEQ multiplex PCR; TCRdb keeps in-frame clones, though not all of them. The sample shows about 130,000 clones, about three quarters of them seen only once. This clone was detected once. Its antigen is not identified. Sequencing was done on a sample of PBMCs. The clonotype comes from a man aged 30 to 45 in good health and CMV-seronegative.

CDR3 region: CASSHHKYSNQPQHF. The CDR3 nucleotides read TGTGCCAGCAGTCACCACAAGTATAGCAATCAGCCCCAGCATTTT. J is TRBJ1-5 and V is TRBV6-1; D is undetermined. This CDR3 comprises 15 residues. The germline V gene has CDR1 MNHNS and CDR2 SASEGT. With 5 bases removed from V and 0 bases from J, the gap between germline ends came to 11 bases.